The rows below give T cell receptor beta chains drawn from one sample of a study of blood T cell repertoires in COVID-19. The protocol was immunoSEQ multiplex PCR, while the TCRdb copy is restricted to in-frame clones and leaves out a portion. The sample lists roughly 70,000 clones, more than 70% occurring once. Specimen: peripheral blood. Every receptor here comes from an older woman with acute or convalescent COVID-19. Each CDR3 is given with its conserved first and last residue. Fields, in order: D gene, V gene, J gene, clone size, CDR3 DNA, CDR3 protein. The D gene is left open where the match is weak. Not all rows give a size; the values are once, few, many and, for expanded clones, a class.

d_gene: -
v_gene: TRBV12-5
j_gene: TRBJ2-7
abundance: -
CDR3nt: TGTGCTAGTGGTTTGGCGACACTTTACGAGCAGTACTTC
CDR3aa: CASGLATLYEQYF

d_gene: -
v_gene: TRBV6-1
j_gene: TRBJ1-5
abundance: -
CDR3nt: TGTGCCAGCCTTCTAAACGGTAGAGAATCCTCCCAGCATTTT
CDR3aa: CASLLNGRESSQHF

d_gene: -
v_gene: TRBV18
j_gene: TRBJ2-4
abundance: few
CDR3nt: TGTGCCAGCTCACCTCGGGACTTAAACATTCAGTACTTC
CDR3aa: CASSPRDLNIQYF

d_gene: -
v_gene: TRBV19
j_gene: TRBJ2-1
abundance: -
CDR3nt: TGTGCCAGTAGTATGGGGGGACTCTCCTACAATGAGCAGTTCTTC
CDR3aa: CASSMGGLSYNEQFF

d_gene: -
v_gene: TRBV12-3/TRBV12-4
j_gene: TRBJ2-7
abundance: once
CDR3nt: TGTGCCAGCAGTTTAGGGGGCCTCTACGAGCAGTACTTC
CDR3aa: CASSLGGLYEQYF

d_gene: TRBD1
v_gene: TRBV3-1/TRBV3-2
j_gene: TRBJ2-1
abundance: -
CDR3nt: TGTGCCAGCAGCCAAGATCCGGTTGGCGGACAGGGGGCACATGAGCAGTTCTTC
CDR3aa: CASSQDPVGGQGAHEQFF

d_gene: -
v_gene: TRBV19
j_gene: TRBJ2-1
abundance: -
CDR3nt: TGTGCCAGTAGTATTAGACTAGTCGGTGAGCAGTTCTTC
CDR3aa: CASSIRLVGEQFF

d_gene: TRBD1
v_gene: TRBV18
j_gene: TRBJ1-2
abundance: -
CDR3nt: TGTGCCAGCTCCCCTATGGGGGCTTCCGGGACAGGGAGGAACAATGGCTACACCTTC
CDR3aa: CASSPMGASGTGRNNGYTF

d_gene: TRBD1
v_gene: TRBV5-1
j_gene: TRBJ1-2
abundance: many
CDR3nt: TGCGCCAGCAGCTTGTTGACGACAGGGGATGGCTACACCTTC
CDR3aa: CASSLLTTGDGYTF

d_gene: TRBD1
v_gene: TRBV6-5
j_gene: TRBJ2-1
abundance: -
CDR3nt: TGTGCCAGCAGTTTGACAGGGGGCGCTGAGCAGTTCTTC
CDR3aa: CASSLTGGAEQFF

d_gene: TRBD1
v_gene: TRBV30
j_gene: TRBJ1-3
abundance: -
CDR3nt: TGTGCCTGGAGTTCTCCCGGGACAGGGGGCCATGGAAACACCATATATTTT
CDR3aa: CAWSSPGTGGHGNTIYF

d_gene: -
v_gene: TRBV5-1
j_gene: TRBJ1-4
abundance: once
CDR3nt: TGCGCCAGCAGCTTGGAGGGGATCGCTAATGAAAAACTGTTTTTT
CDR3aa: CASSLEGIANEKLFF

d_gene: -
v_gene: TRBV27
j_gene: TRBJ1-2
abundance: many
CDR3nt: TGTGCCAGCAGCCTCGGGGTTTCTAACTATGGCTACACCTTC
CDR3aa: CASSLGVSNYGYTF

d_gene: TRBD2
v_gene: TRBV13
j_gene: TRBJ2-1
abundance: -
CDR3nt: TGTGCCAGCAGTCGAGGGGCCGGGACTAGCGTTTCCTACAATGAGCAGTTCTTC
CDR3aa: CASSRGAGTSVSYNEQFF

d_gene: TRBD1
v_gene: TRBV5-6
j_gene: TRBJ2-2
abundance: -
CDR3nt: TGTGCCAGCAGCACAGGGGGTAGGACCGGGGAGCTGTTTTTT
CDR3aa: CASSTGGRTGELFF

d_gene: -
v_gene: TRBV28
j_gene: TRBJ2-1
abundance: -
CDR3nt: TGTGCCAGCAGTTCTCCGTTGAGTAGCGCCTACAATGAGCAGTTCTTC
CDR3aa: CASSSPLSSAYNEQFF

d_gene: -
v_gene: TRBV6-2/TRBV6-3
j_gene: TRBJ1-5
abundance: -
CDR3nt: TGTGCCAGCAGTAACACAGGGATTAGCAATCAGCCCCAGCATTTT
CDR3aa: CASSNTGISNQPQHF

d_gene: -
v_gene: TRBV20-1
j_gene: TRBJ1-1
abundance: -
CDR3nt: TGCAGTGCTAGTATCCAAAACACTGAAGCTTTCTTT
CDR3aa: CSASIQNTEAFF

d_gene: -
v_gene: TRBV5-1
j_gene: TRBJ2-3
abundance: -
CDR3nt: TGCGCCAGCAGCTTGGCTAAAATTGGGGGCTTCACAGATACGCAGTATTTT
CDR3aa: CASSLAKIGGFTDTQYF

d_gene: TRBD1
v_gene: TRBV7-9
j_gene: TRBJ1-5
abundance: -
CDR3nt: TGTGCCAGCAGCCCTCCCGGGACAGGGGGTCAGCCCCAGCATTTT
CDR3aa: CASSPPGTGGQPQHF

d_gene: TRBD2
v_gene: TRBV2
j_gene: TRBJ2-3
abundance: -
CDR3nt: TGTGCCAGCAGTGATCTGGGGGGGGATACGCAGTATTTT
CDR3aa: CASSDLGGDTQYF

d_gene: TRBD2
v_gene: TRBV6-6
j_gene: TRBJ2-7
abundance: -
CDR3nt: TGTGCCAGCAGTTTCACTAGCGGGGGACCCTACGAGCAGTACTTC
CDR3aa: CASSFTSGGPYEQYF

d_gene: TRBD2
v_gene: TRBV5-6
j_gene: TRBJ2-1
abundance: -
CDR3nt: TGTGCCAGCAGCTTCTTCGGACTAGCGGGGGGGCTTGGTGAGCAGTTCTTC
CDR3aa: CASSFFGLAGGLGEQFF

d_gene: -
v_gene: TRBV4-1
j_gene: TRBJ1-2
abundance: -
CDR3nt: TGCGCCAGCAGCCAAATTTACGGGGAAGAAGGCTACACCTTC
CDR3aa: CASSQIYGEEGYTF

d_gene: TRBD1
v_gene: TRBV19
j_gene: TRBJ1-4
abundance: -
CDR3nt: TGTGCCAGTAGTGTTTCCGGGACAGCGTTTGCAACTAATGAAAAACTGTTTTTT
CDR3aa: CASSVSGTAFATNEKLFF

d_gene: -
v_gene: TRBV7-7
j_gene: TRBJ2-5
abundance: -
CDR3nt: TGTGCTAGCAGCTTATCGGGGCAAGAGACCCAGTACTTC
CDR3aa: CASSLSGQETQYF

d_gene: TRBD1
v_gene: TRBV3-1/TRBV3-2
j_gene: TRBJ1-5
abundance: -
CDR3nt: TGTGCCAGCAGCCAGGGAAGGGGGCCCAATCAGCCCCAGCATTTT
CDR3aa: CASSQGRGPNQPQHF

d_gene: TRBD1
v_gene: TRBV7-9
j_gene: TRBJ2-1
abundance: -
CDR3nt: TGTGCCAGCAGCCCGGGACAGGGGGTAGGTAATGAGCAGTTCTTC
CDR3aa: CASSPGQGVGNEQFF

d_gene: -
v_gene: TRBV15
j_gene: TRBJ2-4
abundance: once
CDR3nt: TGTGCCACCAGCGACTTGGGGGGGCCCAAAAACATTCAGTACTTC
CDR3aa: CATSDLGGPKNIQYF

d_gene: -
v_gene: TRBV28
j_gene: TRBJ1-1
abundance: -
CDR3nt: TGTGCCAGCAGCTCCGTTTCGAACACTGAAGCTTTCTTT
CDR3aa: CASSSVSNTEAFF

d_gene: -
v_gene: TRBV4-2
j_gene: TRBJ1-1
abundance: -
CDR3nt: TGTGCCAGCAGCCAAGATAAGACCGCGATCGTAGGGGACACTGAAGCTTTCTTT
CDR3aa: CASSQDKTAIVGDTEAFF

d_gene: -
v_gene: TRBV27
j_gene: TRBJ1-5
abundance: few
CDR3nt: TGTGCCAGCAGTTTAATAGGGAGGAGCAATCAGCCCCAGCATTTT
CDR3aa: CASSLIGRSNQPQHF

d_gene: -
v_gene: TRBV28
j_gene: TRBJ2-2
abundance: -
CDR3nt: TGTGCCAGCAGTTTCGCCGGGGAGCTGTTTTTT
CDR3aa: CASSFAGELFF

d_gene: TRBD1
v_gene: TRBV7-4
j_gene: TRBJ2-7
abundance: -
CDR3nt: TGTGCCAGCAGCCGAGGCCCGGACAGGGGGCCTCATTACGAGCAGTACTTC
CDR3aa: CASSRGPDRGPHYEQYF

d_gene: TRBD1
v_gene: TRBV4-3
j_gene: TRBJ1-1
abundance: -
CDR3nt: TGCGCCAGCAGCCAAGATTGGGGGACAGTGAACACTGAAGCTTTCTTT
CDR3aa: CASSQDWGTVNTEAFF

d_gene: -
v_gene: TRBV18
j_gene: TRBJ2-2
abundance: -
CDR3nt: TGTGCCAGCTCATCAAGTCTGGGCAGGTTTGCATGGACCGGGGAGCTGTTTTTT
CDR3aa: CASSSSLGRFAWTGELFF

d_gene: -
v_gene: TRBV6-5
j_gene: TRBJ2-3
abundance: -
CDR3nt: TGTGCCAGCATGGGGGGAACAGATACGCAGTATTTT
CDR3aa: CASMGGTDTQYF

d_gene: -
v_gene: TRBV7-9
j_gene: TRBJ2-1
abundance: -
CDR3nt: TGTGCCAGCAGCTTCCGTACGAGGGGGGGCCCCGATGAGCAGTTCTTC
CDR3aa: CASSFRTRGGPDEQFF

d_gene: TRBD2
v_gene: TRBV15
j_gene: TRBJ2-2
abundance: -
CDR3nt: TGTGCCACCAGCAGAGATTCGGGCGGGGGAGTGTTTTTT
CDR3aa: CATSRDSGGGVFF

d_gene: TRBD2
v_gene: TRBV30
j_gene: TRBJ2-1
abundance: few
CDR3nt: TGTGCCTGGAGTGTACTAGCGGGGGGGTCCAATGAGCAGTTCTTC
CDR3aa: CAWSVLAGGSNEQFF

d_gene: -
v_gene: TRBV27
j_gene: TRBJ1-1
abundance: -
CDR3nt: TGTGCCAGCAGCCGATCCCACGAGATGAACACTGAAGCTTTCTTT
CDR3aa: CASSRSHEMNTEAFF

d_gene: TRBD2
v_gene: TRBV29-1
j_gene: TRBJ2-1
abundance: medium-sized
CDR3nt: TGCAGTTACTTAGCGGGGAGACACTACAATGAGCAGTTCTTC
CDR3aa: CSYLAGRHYNEQFF

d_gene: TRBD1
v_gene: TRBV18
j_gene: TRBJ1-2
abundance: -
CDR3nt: TGTGCCAGCTCACCCTACTCGTCAGGGGGCGACGGCTACACCTTC
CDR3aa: CASSPYSSGGDGYTF

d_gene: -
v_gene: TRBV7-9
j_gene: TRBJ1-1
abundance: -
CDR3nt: TGTGCCAGCAGCTTGGCAGACAGCAACACTGAAGCTTTCTTT
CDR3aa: CASSLADSNTEAFF

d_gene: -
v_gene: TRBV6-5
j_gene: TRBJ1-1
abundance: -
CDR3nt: TGTGCCAGCAGTTACGGGGGAGGCGGCACTGAAGCTTTCTTT
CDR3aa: CASSYGGGGTEAFF

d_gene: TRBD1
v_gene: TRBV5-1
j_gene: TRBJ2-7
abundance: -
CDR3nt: TGCGCCAGCAGCCGGGACAGAAGCAGCTCCTACGAGCAGTACTTC
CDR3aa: CASSRDRSSSYEQYF

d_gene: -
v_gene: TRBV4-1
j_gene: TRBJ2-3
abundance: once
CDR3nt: TGCGCCAGCAGCCGAGGTACTGACACGCAGTATTTT
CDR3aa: CASSRGTDTQYF

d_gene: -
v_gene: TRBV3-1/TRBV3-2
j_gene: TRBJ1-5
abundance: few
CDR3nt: TGTGCCAGCAGCCAAGATCGGGCAGGGCATCAGCCCCAGCATTTT
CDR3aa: CASSQDRAGHQPQHF

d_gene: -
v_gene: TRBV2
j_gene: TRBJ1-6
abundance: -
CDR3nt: TGTGCCAGCAGTGGGAACAGGGCGGAATCACCCCTCCACTTT
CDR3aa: CASSGNRAESPLHF

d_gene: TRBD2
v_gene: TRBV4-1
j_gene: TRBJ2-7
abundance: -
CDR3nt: TGCGCCAGCAGCACTACTAGCGGCGCCTACGAGCAGTACTTC
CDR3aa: CASSTTSGAYEQYF

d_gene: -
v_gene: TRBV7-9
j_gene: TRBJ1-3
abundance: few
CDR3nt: TGTGCCAGCAGCCACAGGGAATCCTCCTCTGGAAACACCATATATTTT
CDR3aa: CASSHRESSSGNTIYF

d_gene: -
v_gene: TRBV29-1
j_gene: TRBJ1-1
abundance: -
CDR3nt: TGCAGCGTGACTTCACTCGCGGCTTTCTTT
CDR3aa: CSVTSLAAFF

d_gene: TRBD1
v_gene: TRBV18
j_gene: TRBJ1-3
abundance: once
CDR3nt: TGTGCCAGCTCAATAAAGACAGGGTCCTCTGGAAACACCATATATTTT
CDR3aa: CASSIKTGSSGNTIYF